This T cell receptor (beta chain) is drawn from a study of OX40 agonist ivuxolimab in advanced cancers. Regarding the research as a whole: Ivuxolimab, which targeted the costimulatory receptor OX40 (CD134), was an agonistic, fully human IgG2 monoclonal antibody. Intravenous ivuxolimab was administered to patients every 2 weeks at six dose levels: 0.01, 0.1, 0.3, 1.5, 3 and 10 mg/kg. Of the 50 to 55 dose-escalation patients, hepatocellular carcinoma was present in about 19, melanoma in around 15, renal cell carcinoma in 9 and head and neck cancer in 9. The point of sequencing TCRbeta in the periphery was to test whether ivuxolimab changed TCR sequence diversity and drove clonal T-cell expansion. Patients were allowed to have had prior anti-PD-1, anti-PD-L1 or anti-CTLA-4 therapy, and around 41% of the dose-escalation patients had previously received checkpoint inhibitors. The paper reports the monotherapy dose-escalation portion (N of about 50 patients) of the phase I ivuxolimab trial. In the dose-escalation cohort, around four fifths of patients were male, and the mean age was approximately 64 years, with a range of about 20 to 90. Three dose-escalation patients achieved partial responses, one with hepatocellular carcinoma and two with cutaneous melanoma. Points the paper makes about the study in general: Antigen specificity was not determined for the clonally expanded peripheral T cells. After ivuxolimab, expanded clones were on average more numerous among CD8+ T cells than among CD4+ T cells. In partial responders in the 0.1-3.0 mg/kg groups, normalized peripheral clonal expansion was found to be among the lowest, especially among CD8+ T cells. Low levels of normalized T-cell clonal expansion were also seen in some nonresponding patients. At doses of 0.1 to 3.0 mg/kg, clonal expansion of both CD4+ and CD8+ T cells in blood was seen between baseline and week 6.

Genomic DNA was isolated from the sorted cells so that the TCRbeta CDR3 region could be sequenced. The immunoSEQ Assay was used for sequencing of TCRbeta CDR3 regions. Here the immuneACCESS table is served through TCRdb, limited to in-frame sequences with V and J called. Missing clones are a known gap in these copies; in checked studies unresolved V genes cover under half, and the rest lacks a known reason. The sample includes fewer than 9,000 clones, with about four fifths observed a single time. Of the sample, 17% is held by the ten largest clones. The trial excluded patients who had a history of autoimmune disease or who were on systemic immunosuppression. In every dose cohort, peripheral blood was drawn for TCR sequencing at baseline, cycle 4 day 1, and cycle 7 day 1. The samples were drawn from a first-in-human, open-label, multicenter phase I dose-escalation trial of ivuxolimab. The trial enrolled adults with locally advanced or metastatic head and neck squamous cell, hepatocellular, melanoma or renal cell carcinoma. Before TCR sequencing, CD4+ T cells and CD8+ T cells were sorted from peripheral blood as separate populations.

Per the germline V gene, MRHNA is the CDR1 and SNTAGT is the CDR2. Including the terminal cysteine and phenylalanine, the CDR3 comprises 15 residues. Only the CDR3 part of the read is kept: 45 bases, read in frame from the first base. Trimming leaves V shorter by 3 bases and J shorter by 4 bases, with the junction holding 3 bases beyond the gene matches. Comment on this clone: The antigen it recognizes is unknown. No base qualities exist here, and no much larger clone lies one base off it.

The sequence derives from an adult with an advanced solid tumor such as melanoma, head and neck, liver or kidney cancer. The V and J segments used are TRBV6-4 and TRBJ2-1; 10 of the junction bases match TRBD1. The sequencing used CD4+ or CD8+ T cells sorted from blood, collected in a trial of the OX40 agonist ivuxolimab. DNA sequence: TGTGCCAGCAGTGAGGGGACAGGGGATTACAATGAGCAGTTCTTC. Its protein is CASSEGTGDYNEQFF.